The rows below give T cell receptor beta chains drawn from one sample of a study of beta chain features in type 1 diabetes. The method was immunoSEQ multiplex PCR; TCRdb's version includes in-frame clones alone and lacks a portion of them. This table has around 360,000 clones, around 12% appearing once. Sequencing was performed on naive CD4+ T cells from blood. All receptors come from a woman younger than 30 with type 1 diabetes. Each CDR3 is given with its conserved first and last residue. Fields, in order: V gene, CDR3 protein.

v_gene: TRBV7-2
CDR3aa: CASSYAGVGTQYF

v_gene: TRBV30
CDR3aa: CAWSVVVHEQYF

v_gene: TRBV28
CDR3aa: CASSLRLAGSYNEQFF

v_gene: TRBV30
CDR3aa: CAWSRGGGGQPQHF

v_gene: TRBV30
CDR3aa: CAWRPVESWNTEAFF

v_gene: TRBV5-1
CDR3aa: CASSLSGQLNSEAFF

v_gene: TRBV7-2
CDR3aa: CASSSQGGQGREQFF

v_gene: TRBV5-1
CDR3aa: CASSPGNPYNSPLHF

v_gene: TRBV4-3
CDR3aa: CASSQGAGAGVSYNEQFF

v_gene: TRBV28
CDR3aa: CASVASVSYNEQFF

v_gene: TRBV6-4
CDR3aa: CASSTGSVSYNEQFF

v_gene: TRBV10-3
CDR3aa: CATRQREGPYEQYF

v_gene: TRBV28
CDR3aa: CASSPPGQGGEKLFF

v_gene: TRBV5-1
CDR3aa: CASSFTAYGYTF

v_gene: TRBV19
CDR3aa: CASMSRDRHGPQHF

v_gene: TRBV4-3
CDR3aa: CASSQDFGAGVPDTQYF

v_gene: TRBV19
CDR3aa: CASSNAVRKLTF

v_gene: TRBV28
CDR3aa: CATEPGQGTEAFF

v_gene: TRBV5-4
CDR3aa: CASSLGLAGVGETQYF

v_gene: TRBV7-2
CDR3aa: CASSSAGGGETQYF

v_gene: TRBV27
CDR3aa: CASSFPWAPGRRNEQFF

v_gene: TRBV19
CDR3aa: CASSSTGSSYGYTF

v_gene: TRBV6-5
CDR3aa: CASSYSTGGYGYTF

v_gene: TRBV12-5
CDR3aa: CASGLTPTGFGYTF

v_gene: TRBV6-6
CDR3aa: CASSRQGKDSGELFF

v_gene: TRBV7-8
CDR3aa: CASSYRQYQETQYF

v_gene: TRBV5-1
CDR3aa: CASSLVEGEQYF

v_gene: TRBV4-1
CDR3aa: CASSHNLGIQETQYF

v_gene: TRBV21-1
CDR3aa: CASSKGDTPNTEAFF

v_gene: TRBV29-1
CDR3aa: CSGSDRGWEQYF

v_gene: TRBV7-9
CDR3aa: CASSFRSLQETQYF

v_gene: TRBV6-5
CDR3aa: CASSTDRASGYTF

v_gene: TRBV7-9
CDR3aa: CASSFGQGGDTEAFF

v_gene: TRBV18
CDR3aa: CASSFRVPSGSWDEQFF

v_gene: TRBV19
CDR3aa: CASSIEWRRHSNQPQHF

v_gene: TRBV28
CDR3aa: CASSPSTGVNTEAFF

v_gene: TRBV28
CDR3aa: CASSLPGSSNQPQHF

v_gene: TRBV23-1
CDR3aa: CASSQGTGGKPRSSYEQYF

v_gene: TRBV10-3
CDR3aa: CAISDPRGTDTQYF

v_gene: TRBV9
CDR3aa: CASSGTSGGSLYNEQFF

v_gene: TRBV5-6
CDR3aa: CASSRRGSMRAKNIQYF

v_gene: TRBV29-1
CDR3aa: CSAGLGEQFF

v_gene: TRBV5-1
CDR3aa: CASSQQGRSSPLHF

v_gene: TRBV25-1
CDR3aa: CASSEGGQGAYEQYF

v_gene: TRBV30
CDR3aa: CAWSWPGLAGASSYNEQFF